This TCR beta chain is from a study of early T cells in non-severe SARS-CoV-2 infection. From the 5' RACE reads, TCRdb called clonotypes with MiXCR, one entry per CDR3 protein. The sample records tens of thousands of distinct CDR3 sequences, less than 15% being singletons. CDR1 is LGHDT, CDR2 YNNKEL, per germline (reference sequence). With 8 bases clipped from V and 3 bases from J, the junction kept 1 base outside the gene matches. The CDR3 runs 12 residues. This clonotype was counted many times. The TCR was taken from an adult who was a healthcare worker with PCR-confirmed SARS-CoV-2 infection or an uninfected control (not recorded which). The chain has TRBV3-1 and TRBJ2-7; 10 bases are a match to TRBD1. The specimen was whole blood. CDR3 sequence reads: CASRDRGYEQYF. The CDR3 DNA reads TGTGCCAGCCGGGACAGGGGCTACGAGCAGTACTTC.